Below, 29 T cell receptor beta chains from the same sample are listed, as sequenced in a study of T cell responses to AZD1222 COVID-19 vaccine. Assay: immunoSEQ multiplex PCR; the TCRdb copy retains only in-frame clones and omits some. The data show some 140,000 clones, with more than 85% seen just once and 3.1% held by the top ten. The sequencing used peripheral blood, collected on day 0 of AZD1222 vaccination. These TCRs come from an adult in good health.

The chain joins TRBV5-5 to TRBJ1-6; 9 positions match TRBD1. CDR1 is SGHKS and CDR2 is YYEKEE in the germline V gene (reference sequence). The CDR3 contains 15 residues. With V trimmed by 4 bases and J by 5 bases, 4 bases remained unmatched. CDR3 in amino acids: CASSLRTGDNSPLHF. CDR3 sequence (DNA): TGTGCCAGCAGCCTGCGGACAGGGGATAATTCACCCCTCCACTTT.

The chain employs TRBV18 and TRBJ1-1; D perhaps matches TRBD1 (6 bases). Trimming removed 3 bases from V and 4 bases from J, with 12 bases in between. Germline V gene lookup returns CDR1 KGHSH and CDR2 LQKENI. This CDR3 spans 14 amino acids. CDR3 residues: CASSPRQGFTEAFF. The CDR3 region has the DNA TGTGCCAGCTCACCGCGGCAGGGGTTCACTGAAGCTTTCTTT.

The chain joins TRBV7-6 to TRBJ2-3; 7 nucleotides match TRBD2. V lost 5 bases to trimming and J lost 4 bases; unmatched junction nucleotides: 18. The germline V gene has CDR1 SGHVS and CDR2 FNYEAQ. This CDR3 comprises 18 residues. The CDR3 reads CASSPSPPREQVADTQYF. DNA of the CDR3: TGTGCCAGCAGCCCTAGCCCCCCGCGGGAGCAGGTAGCAGATACGCAGTATTTT. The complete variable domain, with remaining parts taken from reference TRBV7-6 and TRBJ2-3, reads GAGVSQSPRYKVTKRGQDVALRCDPISGHVSLYWYRQALGQGPEFLTYFNYEAQQDKSGLPNDRFSAERPEGSISTLTIQRTEQRDSAMYRCASSPSPPREQVADTQYFGPGTRLTVL.

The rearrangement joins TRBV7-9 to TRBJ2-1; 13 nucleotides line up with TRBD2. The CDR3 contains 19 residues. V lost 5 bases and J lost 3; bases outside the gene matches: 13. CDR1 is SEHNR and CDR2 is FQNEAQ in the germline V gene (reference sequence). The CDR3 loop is CASSPSGTSGNRFYNEQFF. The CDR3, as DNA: TGTGCCAGCAGCCCCTCCGGGACTAGCGGGAACCGATTCTACAATGAGCAGTTCTTC.

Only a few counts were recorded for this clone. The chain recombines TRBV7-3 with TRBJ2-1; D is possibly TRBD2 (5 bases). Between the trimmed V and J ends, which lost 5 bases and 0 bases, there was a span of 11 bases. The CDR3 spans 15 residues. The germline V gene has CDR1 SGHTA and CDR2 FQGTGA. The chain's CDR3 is CASSPSGSSYNEQFF. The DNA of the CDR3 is TGTGCCAGCAGCCCGAGCGGAAGCTCCTACAATGAGCAGTTCTTC. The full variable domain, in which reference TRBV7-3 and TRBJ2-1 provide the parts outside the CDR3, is GAGVSQTPSNKVTEKGKYVELRCDPISGHTALYWYRQSLGQGPEFLIYFQGTGAADDSGLPNDRFFAVRPEGSVSTLKIQRTERGDSAVYLCASSPSGSSYNEQFFGPGTRLTVL.

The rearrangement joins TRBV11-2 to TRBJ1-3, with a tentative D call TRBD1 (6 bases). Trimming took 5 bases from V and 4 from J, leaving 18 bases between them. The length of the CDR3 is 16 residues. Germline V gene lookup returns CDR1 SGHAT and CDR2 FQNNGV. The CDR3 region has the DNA TGTGCCAGCAGCCTCACACCTCCAGGGGCGGGAAACACCATATATTTT. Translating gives CASSLTPPGAGNTIYF.

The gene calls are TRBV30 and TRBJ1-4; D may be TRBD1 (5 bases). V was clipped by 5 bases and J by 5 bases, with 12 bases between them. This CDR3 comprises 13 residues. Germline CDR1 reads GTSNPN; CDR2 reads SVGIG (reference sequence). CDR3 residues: CAWEPGRNEKLFF. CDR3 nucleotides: TGTGCCTGGGAGCCAGGGCGGAATGAAAAACTGTTTTTT.

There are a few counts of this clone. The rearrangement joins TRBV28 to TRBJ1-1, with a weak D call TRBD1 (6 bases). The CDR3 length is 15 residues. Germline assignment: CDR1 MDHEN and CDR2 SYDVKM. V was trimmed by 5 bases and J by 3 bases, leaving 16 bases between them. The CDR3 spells CASSRPGDRYTEAFF. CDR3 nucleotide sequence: TGTGCCAGCAGTCGCCCAGGGGACCGATACACTGAAGCTTTCTTT. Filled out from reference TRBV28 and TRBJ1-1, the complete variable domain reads DVKVTQSSRYLVKRTGEKVFLECVQDMDHENMFWYRQDPGLGLRLIYFSYDVKMKEKGDIPEGYSVSREKKERFSLILESASTNQTSMYLCASSRPGDRYTEAFFGQGTRLTVV.

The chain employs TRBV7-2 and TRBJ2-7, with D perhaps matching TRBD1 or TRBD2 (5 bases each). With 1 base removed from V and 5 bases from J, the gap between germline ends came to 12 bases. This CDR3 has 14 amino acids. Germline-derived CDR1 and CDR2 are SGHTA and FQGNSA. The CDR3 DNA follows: TGTGCCAGCAGCTTAGTGGCCAGGGACGACGAGCAGTACTTC. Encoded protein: CASSLVARDDEQYF.

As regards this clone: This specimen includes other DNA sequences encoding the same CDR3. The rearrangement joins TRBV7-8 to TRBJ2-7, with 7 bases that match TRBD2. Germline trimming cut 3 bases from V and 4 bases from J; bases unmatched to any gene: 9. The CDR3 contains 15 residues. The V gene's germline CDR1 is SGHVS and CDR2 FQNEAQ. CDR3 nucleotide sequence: TGTGCCAGCAGCTTGAGCGCGGGAGTAGGTTACGAGCAGTACTTC. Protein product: CASSLSAGVGYEQYF. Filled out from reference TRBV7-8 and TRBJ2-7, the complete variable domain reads GAGVSQSPRYKVAKRGQDVALRCDPISGHVSLFWYQQALGQGPEFLTYFQNEAQLDKSGLPSDRFFAERPEGSVSTLKIQRTQQEDSAVYLCASSLSAGVGYEQYFGPGTRLTVT.

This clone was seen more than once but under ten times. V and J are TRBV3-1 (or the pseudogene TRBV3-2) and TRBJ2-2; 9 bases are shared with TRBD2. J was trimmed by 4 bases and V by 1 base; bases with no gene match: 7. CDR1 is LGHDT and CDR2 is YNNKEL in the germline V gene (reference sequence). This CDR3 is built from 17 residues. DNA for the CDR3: TGTGCCAGCAGCCAAGTGGAGGTAGCGGGAGTCACCGGGGAGCTGTTTTTT. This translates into CASSQVEVAGVTGELFF.

CDR3 coding DNA: TGCGCCAGCAGCCCAGACCGGGCTAGCGGACACAATGAGCAGTTCTTC. It codes for CASSPDRASGHNEQFF. J is TRBJ2-1 and V is TRBV5-1; TRBD2 agrees at 7 bases. This CDR3 region has 16 residues. V lost 4 bases and J lost 5; bases outside the gene matches: 12. Germline V gene lookup returns CDR1 SGHRS and CDR2 YFSETQ.

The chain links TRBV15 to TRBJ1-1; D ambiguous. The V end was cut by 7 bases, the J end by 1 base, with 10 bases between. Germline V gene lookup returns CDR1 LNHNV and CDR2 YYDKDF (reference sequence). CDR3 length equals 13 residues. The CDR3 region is CATKADTNTEAFF. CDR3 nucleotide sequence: TGTGCCACCAAGGCAGACACGAACACTGAAGCTTTCTTT.

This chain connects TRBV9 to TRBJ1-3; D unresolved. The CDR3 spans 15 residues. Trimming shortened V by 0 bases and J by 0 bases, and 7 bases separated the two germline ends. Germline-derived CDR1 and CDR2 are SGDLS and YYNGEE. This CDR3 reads CASSVAEGSGNTIYF. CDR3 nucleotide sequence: TGTGCCAGCAGCGTAGCGGAGGGCTCTGGAAACACCATATATTTT.

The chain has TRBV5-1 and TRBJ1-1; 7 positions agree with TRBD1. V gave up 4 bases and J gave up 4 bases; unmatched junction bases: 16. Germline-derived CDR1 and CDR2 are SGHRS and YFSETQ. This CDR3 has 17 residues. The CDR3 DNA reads TGCGCCAGCAGCCCGATGACAGGGTCAATCGCGGGCACTGAAGCTTTCTTT. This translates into CASSPMTGSIAGTEAFF.

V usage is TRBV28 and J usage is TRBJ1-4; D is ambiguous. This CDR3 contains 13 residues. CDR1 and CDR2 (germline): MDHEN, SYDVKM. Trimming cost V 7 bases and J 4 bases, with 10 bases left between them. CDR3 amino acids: CASTDRNNEKLFF. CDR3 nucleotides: TGTGCCAGCACCGATAGGAATAATGAAAAACTGTTTTTT.

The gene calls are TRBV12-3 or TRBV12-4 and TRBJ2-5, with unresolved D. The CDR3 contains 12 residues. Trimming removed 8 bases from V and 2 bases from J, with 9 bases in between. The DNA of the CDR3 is TGTGCCAGCTCAGGAGTACAAGAGACCCAGTACTTC. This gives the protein CASSGVQETQYF.

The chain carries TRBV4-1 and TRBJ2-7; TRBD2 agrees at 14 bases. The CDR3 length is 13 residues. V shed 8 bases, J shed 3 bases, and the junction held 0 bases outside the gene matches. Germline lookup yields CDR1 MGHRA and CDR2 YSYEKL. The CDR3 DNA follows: TGCGCCAGCGGACTAGCGGGAGGCTACGAGCAGTACTTC. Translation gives CASGLAGGYEQYF.

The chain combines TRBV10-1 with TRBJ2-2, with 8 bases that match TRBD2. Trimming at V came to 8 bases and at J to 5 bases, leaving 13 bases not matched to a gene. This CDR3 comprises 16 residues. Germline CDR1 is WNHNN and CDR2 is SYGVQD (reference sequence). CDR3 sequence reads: CASGWISGSGTGELFF. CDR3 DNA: TGCGCCAGCGGTTGGATAAGCGGGAGCGGAACCGGGGAGCTGTTTTTT.

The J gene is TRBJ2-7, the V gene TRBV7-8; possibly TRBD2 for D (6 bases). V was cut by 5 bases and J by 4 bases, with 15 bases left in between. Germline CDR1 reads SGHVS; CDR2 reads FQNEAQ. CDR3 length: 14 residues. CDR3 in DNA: TGTGCCAGCAGCCCCCAGGTGGAGGGGTACGAGCAGTACTTC. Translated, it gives CASSPQVEGYEQYF.

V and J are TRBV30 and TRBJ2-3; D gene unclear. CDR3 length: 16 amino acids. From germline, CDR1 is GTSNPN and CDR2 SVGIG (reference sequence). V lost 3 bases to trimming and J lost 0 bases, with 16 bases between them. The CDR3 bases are TGTGCCTGGAGCTTTCTAGTCTCTTCTAGCACAGATACGCAGTATTTT. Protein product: CAWSFLVSSSTDTQYF.

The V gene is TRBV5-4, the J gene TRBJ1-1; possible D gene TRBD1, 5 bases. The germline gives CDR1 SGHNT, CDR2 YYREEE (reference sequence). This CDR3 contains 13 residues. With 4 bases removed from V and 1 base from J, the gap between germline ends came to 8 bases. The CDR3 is CASSPTGNTEAFF. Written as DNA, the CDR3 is TGTGCCAGCAGCCCCACAGGGAACACTGAAGCTTTCTTT.

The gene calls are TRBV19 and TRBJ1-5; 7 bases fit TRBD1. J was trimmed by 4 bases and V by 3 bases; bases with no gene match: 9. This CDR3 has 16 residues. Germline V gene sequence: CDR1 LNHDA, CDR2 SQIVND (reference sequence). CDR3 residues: CASSILPGQKNQPQHF. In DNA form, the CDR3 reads TGTGCCAGTAGTATTCTTCCGGGACAGAAGAATCAGCCCCAGCATTTT. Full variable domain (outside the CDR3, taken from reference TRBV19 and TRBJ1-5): DGGITQSPKYLFRKEGQNVTLSCEQNLNHDAMYWYRQDPGQGLRLIYYSQIVNDFQKGDIAEGYSVSREKKESFPLTVTSAQKNPTAFYLCASSILPGQKNQPQHFGDGTRLSIL.

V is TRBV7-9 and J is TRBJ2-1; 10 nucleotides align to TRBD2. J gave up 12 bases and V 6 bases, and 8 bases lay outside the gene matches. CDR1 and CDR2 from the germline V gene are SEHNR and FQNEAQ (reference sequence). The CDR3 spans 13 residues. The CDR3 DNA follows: TGTGCCAGCAGTTTAAGCGGGAGGGCCCCGCAGTTCTTC. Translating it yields CASSLSGRAPQFF.

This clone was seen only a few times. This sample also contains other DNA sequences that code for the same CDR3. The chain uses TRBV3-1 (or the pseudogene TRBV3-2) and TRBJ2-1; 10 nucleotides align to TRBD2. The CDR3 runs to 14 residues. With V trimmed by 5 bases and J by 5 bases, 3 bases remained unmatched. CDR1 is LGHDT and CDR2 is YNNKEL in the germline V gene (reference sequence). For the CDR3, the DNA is TGTGCCAGCAGCTGGACTAGCGGAGACAATGAGCAGTTCTTC. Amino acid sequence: CASSWTSGDNEQFF.

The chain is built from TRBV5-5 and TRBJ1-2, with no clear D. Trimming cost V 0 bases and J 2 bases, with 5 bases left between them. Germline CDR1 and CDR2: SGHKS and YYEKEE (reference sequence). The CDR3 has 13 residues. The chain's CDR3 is CASSLEANYGYTF. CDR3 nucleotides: TGTGCCAGCAGCTTGGAGGCCAACTATGGCTACACCTTC. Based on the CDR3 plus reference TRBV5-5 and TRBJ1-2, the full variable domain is DAGVTQSPTHLIKTRGQQVTLRCSPISGHKSVSWYQQVLGQGPQFIFQYYEKEERGRGNFPDRFSARQFPNYSSELNVNALLLGDSALYLCASSLEANYGYTFGSGTRLTVV.

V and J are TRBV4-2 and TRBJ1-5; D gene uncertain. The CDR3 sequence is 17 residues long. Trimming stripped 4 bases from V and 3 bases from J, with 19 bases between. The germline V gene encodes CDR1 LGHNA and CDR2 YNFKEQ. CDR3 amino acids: CASSLSNGLTINQPQHF. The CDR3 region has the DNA TGTGCCAGCAGCCTTTCGAACGGCCTTACTATCAATCAGCCCCAGCATTTT.

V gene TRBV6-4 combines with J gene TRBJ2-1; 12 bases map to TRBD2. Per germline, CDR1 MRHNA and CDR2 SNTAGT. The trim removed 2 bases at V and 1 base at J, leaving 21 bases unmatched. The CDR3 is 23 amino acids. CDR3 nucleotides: TGTGCCAGCAGTGACAGTAATGCTGGGGGGGAGACTAGCGGGAGTGTATCCTACAATGAGCAGTTCTTC. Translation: CASSDSNAGGETSGSVSYNEQFF.

The chain's CDR3 is CASSVVPGPSYNEQFF. The CDR3, as DNA: TGTGCCAGCAGCGTAGTCCCGGGGCCCTCCTACAATGAGCAGTTCTTC. This chain uses TRBV9 with TRBJ2-1; the D gene could be TRBD1 or TRBD2 (5 bases each). Trimming stripped 0 bases from V and 0 bases from J, with 10 bases between. Per germline, CDR1 SGDLS and CDR2 YYNGEE. This CDR3 spans 16 amino acids. The full variable domain, completed using reference TRBV9 and TRBJ2-1, is DSGVTQTPKHLITATGQRVTLRCSPRSGDLSVYWYQQSLDQGLQFLIQYYNGEERAKGNILERFSAQQFPDLHSELNLSSLELGDSALYFCASSVVPGPSYNEQFFGPGTRLTVL.